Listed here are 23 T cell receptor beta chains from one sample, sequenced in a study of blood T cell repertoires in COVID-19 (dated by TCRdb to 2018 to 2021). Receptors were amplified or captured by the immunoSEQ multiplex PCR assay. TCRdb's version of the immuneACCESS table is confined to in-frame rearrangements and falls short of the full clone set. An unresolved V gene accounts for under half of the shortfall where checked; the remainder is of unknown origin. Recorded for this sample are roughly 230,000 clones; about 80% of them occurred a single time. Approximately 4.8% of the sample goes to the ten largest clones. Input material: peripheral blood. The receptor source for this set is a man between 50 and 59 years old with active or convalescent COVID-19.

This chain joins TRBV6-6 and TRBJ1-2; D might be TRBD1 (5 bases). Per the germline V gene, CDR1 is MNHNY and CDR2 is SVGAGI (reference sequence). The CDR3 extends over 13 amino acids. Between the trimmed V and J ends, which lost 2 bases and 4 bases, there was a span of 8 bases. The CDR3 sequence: CASSYAGSYGYTF. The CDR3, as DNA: TGTGCCAGCAGTTACGCAGGGTCCTATGGCTACACCTTC.

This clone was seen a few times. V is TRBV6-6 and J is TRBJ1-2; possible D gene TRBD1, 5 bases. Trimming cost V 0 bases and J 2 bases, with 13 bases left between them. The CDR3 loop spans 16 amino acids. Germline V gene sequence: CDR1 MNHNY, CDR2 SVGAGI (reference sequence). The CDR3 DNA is TGTGCCAGCAGTTACTCCCGGGGGGACGGGAACTATGGCTACACCTTC. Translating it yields CASSYSRGDGNYGYTF.

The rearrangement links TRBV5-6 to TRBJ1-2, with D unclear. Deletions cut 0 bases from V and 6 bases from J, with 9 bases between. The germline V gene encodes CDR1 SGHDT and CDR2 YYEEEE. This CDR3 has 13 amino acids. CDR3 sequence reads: CASSLVFPDGYTF. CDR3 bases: TGTGCCAGCAGCTTGGTTTTCCCCGATGGCTACACCTTC.

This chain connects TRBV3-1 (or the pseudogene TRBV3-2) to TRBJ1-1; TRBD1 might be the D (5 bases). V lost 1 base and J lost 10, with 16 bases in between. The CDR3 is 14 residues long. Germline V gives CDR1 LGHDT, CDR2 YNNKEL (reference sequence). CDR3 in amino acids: CASSQGAGTYGAFF. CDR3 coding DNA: TGTGCCAGCAGCCAAGGGGCGGGGACGTATGGAGCTTTCTTT.

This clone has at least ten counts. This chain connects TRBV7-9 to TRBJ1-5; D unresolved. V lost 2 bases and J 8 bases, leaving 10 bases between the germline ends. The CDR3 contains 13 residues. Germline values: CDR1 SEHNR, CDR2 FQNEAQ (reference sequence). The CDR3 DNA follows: TGTGCCAGCAGCTTATCCCTCGGGGAGCCCCAGCATTTT. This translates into CASSLSLGEPQHF. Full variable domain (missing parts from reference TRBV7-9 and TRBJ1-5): DTGVSQNPRHKITKRGQNVTFRCDPISEHNRLYWYRQTLGQGPEFLTYFQNEAQLEKSRLLSDRFSAERPKGSFSTLEIQRTEQGDSAMYLCASSLSLGEPQHFGDGTRLSIL.

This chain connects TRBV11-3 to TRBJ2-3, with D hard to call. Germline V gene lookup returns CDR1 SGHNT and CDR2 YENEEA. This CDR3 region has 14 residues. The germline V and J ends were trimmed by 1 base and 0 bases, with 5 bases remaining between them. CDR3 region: CASSLGQSTDTQYF. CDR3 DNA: TGTGCCAGCAGCTTAGGGCAGAGCACAGATACGCAGTATTTT.

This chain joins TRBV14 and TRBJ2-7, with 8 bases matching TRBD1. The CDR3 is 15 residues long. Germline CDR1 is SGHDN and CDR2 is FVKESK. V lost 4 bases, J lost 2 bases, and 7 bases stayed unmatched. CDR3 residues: CASSPRGTGTYEQYF. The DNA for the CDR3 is TGTGCCAGCAGCCCACGTGGGACAGGAACCTACGAGCAGTACTTC.

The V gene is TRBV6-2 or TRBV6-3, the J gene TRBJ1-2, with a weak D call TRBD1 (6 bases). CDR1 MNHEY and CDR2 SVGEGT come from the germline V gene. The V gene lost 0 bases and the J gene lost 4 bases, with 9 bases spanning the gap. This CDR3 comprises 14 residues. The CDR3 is CASSYSGATYGYTF. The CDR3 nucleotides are TGTGCCAGCAGTTACTCGGGGGCTACCTATGGCTACACCTTC.

The CDR3 nucleotides read TGCGCCAGCAGCTTGGCGCGGGGGGGATACAATGAGCAGTTCTTC. Translated: CASSLARGGYNEQFF. This chain links TRBV5-1 with TRBJ2-1; 9 bases fit TRBD2. Germline V gene data show CDR1 as SGHRS and CDR2 as YFSETQ. The V segment lost 0 bases and the J segment 4 bases; nucleotides outside the gene matches: 2. This CDR3 comprises 15 residues.

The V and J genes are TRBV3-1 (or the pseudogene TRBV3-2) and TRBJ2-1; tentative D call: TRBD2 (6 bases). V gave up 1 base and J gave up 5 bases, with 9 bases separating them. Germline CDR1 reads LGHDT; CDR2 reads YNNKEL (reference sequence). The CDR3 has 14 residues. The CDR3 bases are TGTGCCAGCAGCCAAGGACCGGGGGACAATGAGCAGTTCTTC. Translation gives CASSQGPGDNEQFF.

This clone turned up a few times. The CDR3 DNA reads as TGTGCCAGCAGCCAAAATAACAGGGCCTACAATGAGCAGTTCTTC. Protein product: CASSQNNRAYNEQFF. This chain uses TRBV6-5 with TRBJ2-1; D is possibly TRBD1 (6 bases). The CDR3 runs to 15 residues. Trimming stripped 6 bases from V and 2 bases from J, with 14 bases between. Germline CDR1 reads MNHEY; CDR2 reads SVGAGI.

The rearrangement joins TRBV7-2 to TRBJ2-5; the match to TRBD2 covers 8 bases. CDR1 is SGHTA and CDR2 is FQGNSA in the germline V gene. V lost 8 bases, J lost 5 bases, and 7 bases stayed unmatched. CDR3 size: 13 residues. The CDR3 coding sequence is TGTGCCAGCTCCGGGGGGGCGGGTGAGACCCAGTACTTC. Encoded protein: CASSGGAGETQYF. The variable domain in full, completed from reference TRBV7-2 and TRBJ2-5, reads GAGVSQSPSNKVTEKGKDVELRCDPISGHTALYWYRQSLGQGLEFLIYFQGNSAPDKSGLPSDRFSAERTGGSVSTLTIQRTQQEDSAVYLCASSGGAGETQYFGPGTRLLVL.

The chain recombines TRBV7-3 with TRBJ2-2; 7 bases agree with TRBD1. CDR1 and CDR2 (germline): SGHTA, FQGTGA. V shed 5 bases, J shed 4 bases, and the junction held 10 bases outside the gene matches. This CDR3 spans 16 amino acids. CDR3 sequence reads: CASSKIRGQSTGELFF. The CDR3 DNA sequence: TGTGCCAGCAGCAAGATACGGGGACAGAGCACCGGGGAGCTGTTTTTT.

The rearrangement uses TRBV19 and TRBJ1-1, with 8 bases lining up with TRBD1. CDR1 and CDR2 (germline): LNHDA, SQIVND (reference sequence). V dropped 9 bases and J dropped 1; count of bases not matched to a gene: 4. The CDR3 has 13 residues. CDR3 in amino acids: CASNRGRNTEAFF. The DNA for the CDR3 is TGTGCCAGCAACAGGGGGAGGAACACTGAAGCTTTCTTT.

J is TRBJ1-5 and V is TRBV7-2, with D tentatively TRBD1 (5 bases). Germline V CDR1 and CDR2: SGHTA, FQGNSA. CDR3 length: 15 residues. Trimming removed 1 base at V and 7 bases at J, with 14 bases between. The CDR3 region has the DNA TGTGCCAGCAGCTTAGTTGTCAGGGCAGAGCAGCCCCAGCATTTT. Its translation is CASSLVVRAEQPQHF.

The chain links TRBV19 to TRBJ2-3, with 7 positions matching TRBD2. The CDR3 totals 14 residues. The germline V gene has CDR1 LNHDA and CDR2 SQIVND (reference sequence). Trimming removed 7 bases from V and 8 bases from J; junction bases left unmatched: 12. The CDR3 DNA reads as TGTGCCAGTACCCCCATGCGGGGGTCGGGTACGCAGTATTTT. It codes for CASTPMRGSGTQYF.

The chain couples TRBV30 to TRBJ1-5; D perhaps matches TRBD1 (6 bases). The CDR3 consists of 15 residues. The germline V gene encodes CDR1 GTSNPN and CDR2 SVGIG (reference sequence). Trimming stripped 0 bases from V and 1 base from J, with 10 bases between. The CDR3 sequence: CAWSVGQGSNQPQHF. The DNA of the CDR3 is TGTGCCTGGAGTGTCGGGCAGGGGAGCAATCAGCCCCAGCATTTT.

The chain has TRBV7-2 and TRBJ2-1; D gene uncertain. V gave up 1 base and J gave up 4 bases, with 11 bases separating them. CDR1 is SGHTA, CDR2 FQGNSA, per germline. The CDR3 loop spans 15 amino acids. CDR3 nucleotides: TGTGCCAGCAGCTTAGTGGTAGCTAGGTACAATGAGCAGTTCTTC. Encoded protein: CASSLVVARYNEQFF.

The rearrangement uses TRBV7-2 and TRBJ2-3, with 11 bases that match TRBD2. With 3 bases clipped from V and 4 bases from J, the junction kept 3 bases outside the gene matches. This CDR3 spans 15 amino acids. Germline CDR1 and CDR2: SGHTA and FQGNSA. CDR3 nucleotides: TGTGCCAGCAGCTTGACTAGCGGGGCACCAGATACGCAGTATTTT. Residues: CASSLTSGAPDTQYF.

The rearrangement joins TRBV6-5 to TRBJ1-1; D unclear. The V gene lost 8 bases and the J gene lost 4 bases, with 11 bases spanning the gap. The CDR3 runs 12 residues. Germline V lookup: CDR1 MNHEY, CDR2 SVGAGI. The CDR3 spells CASGEGATEAFF. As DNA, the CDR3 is TGTGCCAGCGGAGAGGGTGCCACTGAAGCTTTCTTT.

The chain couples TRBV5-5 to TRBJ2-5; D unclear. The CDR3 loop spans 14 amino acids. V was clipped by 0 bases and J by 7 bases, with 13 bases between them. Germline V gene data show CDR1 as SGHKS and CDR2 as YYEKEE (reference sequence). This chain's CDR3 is CASSLAPELGTQYF. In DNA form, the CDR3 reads TGTGCCAGCAGCTTGGCTCCGGAGTTGGGGACCCAGTACTTC.

CDR3 in amino acids: CASSPWTGAYEQYF. In DNA, the CDR3 is TGTGCCAGCAGCCCCTGGACAGGGGCCTACGAGCAGTACTTC. The chain couples TRBV7-9 to TRBJ2-7; 9 nucleotides align to TRBD1. The length of the CDR3 is 14 residues. Unmatched junction bases numbered 4, after V lost 5 bases and J lost 2 bases. The germline V gene encodes CDR1 SEHNR and CDR2 FQNEAQ (reference sequence).

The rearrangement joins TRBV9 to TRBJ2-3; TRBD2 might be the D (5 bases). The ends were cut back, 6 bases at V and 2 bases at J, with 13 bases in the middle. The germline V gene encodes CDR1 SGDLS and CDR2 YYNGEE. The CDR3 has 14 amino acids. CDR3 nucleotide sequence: TGTGCCAGCACCGGTGGGAGAGACACAGATACGCAGTATTTT. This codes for CASTGGRDTDTQYF.